Below are 24 T cell receptor beta chains sequenced from a single sample in a study of graft-versus-host responses after intestinal transplantation. The data were produced by immunoSEQ multiplex PCR, yet TCRdb's version contains in-frame clones alone and is incomplete. This sample yields 20,000 to 25,000 clones, of which roughly 33% are seen a single time; 7.5% to 9.5% belongs to the top ten. Plating of around 200,000 CFSE-labeled responder cells was done together with around 200,000 irradiated, violet-dye-labeled stimulator cells. The input for sequencing was alloreactive CD8+ T cells from a mixed lymphocyte reaction culture, taken before intestinal transplant. The subset was: CFSE-low proliferating T cells sorted from roughly six-day pre-transplant mixed lymphocyte reaction (GvH or HvG direction). The receptors were gathered from a human patient who received an intestinal transplant.

This clone occurred a few times. The chain couples TRBV7-6 to TRBJ2-1; 7 positions match TRBD1. From germline, CDR1 is SGHVS and CDR2 FNYEAQ. Losses at the gene ends were 2 bases for V and 7 bases for J; bases not matched to a gene: 8. This CDR3 contains 15 residues. The CDR3 region is CASSLIEGARNEQFF. The CDR3 nucleotides read TGTGCCAGCAGCTTAATTGAGGGGGCCCGAAATGAGCAGTTCTTC.

The chain has TRBV5-6 and TRBJ2-7; D ambiguous. This CDR3 has 14 residues. Looked up from germline, CDR1 is SGHDT and CDR2 is YYEEEE. V lost 0 bases and J lost 2, with 9 bases in between. The CDR3 coding sequence is TGTGCCAGCAGCTTGGGCTCGAGCCCCTACGAGCAGTACTTC. It specifies CASSLGSSPYEQYF.

This clone was picked up a small number of times. The chain employs TRBV4-2 and TRBJ2-1, with 7 bases that match TRBD1. V trimming: 3 bases; J trimming: 5 bases; junction bases outside the gene matches: 4. The CDR3 spans 14 residues. Germline loops: CDR1 LGHNA, CDR2 YNFKEQ. The CDR3 nucleotides are TGTGCCAGCAGCCACGCCGGGACAGACAATGAGCAGTTCTTC. It yields the protein CASSHAGTDNEQFF.

This rearrangement joins TRBV28 to TRBJ2-1; D remains ambiguous. Germline V lookup: CDR1 MDHEN, CDR2 SYDVKM. V lost 8 bases to trimming and J lost 3 bases, with 20 bases between them. The CDR3 spans 16 residues. The CDR3 protein is CASEPSPYAIYNEQFF. CDR3 in DNA: TGTGCCAGCGAACCAAGTCCCTATGCCATCTACAATGAGCAGTTCTTC.

The rearrangement uses TRBV15 and TRBJ1-2, with D hard to call. Germline V gives CDR1 LNHNV, CDR2 YYDKDF (reference sequence). With 0 bases removed from V and 6 bases from J, the gap between germline ends came to 20 bases. This CDR3 has 17 amino acids. The CDR3 DNA sequence: TGTGCCACCAGCAGAGATCGGCTGTGGGGTACAGCCGATGGCTACACCTTC. This gives the protein CATSRDRLWGTADGYTF.

The chain uses TRBV27 and TRBJ2-7; TRBD1 agrees at 8 bases. The CDR3 has 14 amino acids. CDR1 is MNHEY, CDR2 SMNVEV, per germline (reference sequence). J gave up 4 bases and V 2 bases, and 4 bases lay outside the gene matches. DNA for the CDR3: TGTGCCAGCAGTTTAGGACAGGGTACTTACGAGCAGTACTTC. Its protein is CASSLGQGTYEQYF.

The chain carries TRBV5-1 and TRBJ2-1; TRBD2 agrees at 12 bases. CDR3 length: 14 amino acids. Germline CDR1 is SGHRS and CDR2 is YFSETQ. J gave up 10 bases and V 0 bases, and 2 bases lay outside the gene matches. In DNA form, the CDR3 reads TGCGCCAGCAGCTTGGCCACTAGCGGGGGGGAGCAGTTCTTC. This sequence encodes CASSLATSGGEQFF.

V usage is TRBV2 and J usage is TRBJ2-7; D uncertain. V lost 10 bases and J lost 0, with 16 bases in between. This CDR3 region has 14 residues. In germline, CDR1 is SNHLY, CDR2 FYNNEI. CDR3 in amino acids: CATEDPYNSYEQYF. DNA of the CDR3: TGTGCCACCGAGGACCCCTATAACTCCTACGAGCAGTACTTC.

This clone came up a few times. The rearrangement uses TRBV27 and TRBJ2-4, with TRBD2 as a possible D gene (6 bases). The V gene's germline CDR1 is MNHEY and CDR2 SMNVEV (reference sequence). CDR3 length equals 16 residues. V was cut by 7 bases and J by 5 bases, with 21 bases left in between. This CDR3 is CASISVKPPGENIQYF. The CDR3 nucleotides read TGTGCCAGCATCAGCGTAAAGCCGCCGGGAGAAAACATTCAGTACTTC.

This chain links TRBV7-4 with TRBJ2-7, with 7 bases identical to TRBD1. Germline V CDR1 and CDR2: SGHVT, SQSDAQ. J gave up 2 bases and V 5 bases, and 3 bases lay outside the gene matches. The CDR3 is 13 amino acids. This chain's CDR3 is CASSQGDTYEQYF. CDR3 DNA sequence: TGTGCCAGCAGCCAGGGGGACACCTACGAGCAGTACTTC.

The J gene is TRBJ1-3, the V gene TRBV4-1; TRBD1 agrees at 8 bases. This CDR3 is built from 14 residues. Germline loops: CDR1 MGHRA, CDR2 YSYEKL. The V gene end was trimmed by 4 bases and the J gene end by 4 bases; junction bases not matched to a gene: 3. The CDR3 DNA reads as TGCGCCAGCAGCCCAGGACAGGGAGGAAACACCATATATTTT. It translates to CASSPGQGGNTIYF.

The rearrangement joins TRBV6-5 to TRBJ1-1; 7 bases are shared with TRBD1. The CDR3 contains 13 residues. The J segment lost 7 bases and the V segment lost 4 bases, leaving 6 bases of the junction unmatched. Germline CDR1 and CDR2: MNHEY and SVGAGI. CDR3 nucleotide sequence: TGTGCCAGCAGTTCCACCGGGACAGTTGAAGCTTTCTTT. The encoded protein is CASSSTGTVEAFF.

The rearrangement uses TRBV5-3 and TRBJ2-4; 10 nucleotides agree with TRBD2. TRBV5-3 is assigned to the ORF class and has an uncertain function. This CDR3 is built from 15 residues. V lost 8 bases and J lost 1; bases outside the gene matches: 6. The CDR3, as DNA: TGTGCCAGCAGGAGCGGGGGGGCCGCCAAAAACATTCAGTACTTC. This sequence encodes CASRSGGAAKNIQYF.

The V call is TRBV6-6, the J call TRBJ2-7, with 7 bases aligning to TRBD1. Germline CDR1 is MNHNY and CDR2 is SVGAGI (reference sequence). Trimming took 6 bases from V and 6 from J; bases not matched to a gene: 5. The CDR3 has 12 amino acids. The CDR3 region is CASSHTGVEQYF. The DNA of the CDR3 is TGTGCCAGCAGCCATACAGGGGTCGAGCAGTACTTC.

This clone was detected only a few times. The rearrangement uses TRBV28 and TRBJ2-7, with 7 nucleotides matching TRBD2. J was trimmed by 2 bases and V by 6 bases; bases with no gene match: 10. Germline CDR1 and CDR2: MDHEN and SYDVKM. The CDR3 spans 15 residues. The CDR3 coding sequence is TGTGCCAGCAGCCCTAGCGGCAGGTTTACCTACGAGCAGTACTTC. It specifies CASSPSGRFTYEQYF.

This clone was detected only once. The V call is TRBV7-6, the J call TRBJ1-4; D is ambiguous. This CDR3 contains 13 residues. Trimming removed 4 bases at V and 5 bases at J, with 8 bases between. Germline CDR1 is SGHVS and CDR2 is FNYEAQ. As DNA, the CDR3 is TGTGCCAGCAGCTGGTCGGAGAATGAAAAACTGTTTTTT. Its protein is CASSWSENEKLFF.

V and J are TRBV10-3 and TRBJ1-2; TRBD1 might be the D (6 bases). Germline V gene data show CDR1 as ENHRY and CDR2 as SYGVKD. The length of the CDR3 is 13 residues. The V end was cut by 7 bases, the J end by 7 bases, with 16 bases between. The CDR3 DNA reads as TGTGCCATCAACGGGCGCAGGGGAATTGGCTACACCTTC. It translates to CAINGRRGIGYTF.

This clone was recorded at least ten times. The chain recombines TRBV7-9 with TRBJ2-7; D gene ambiguous. V lost 4 bases and J 0 bases, leaving 4 bases between the germline ends. Germline lookup yields CDR1 SEHNR and CDR2 FQNEAQ (reference sequence). This CDR3 comprises 12 residues. CDR3 region: CASSYDSYEQYF. The CDR3 nucleotides are TGTGCCAGCAGCTACGACTCCTACGAGCAGTACTTC. The full variable domain, rest sourced from reference TRBV7-9 and TRBJ2-7, is DTGVSQNPRHKITKRGQNVTFRCDPISEHNRLYWYRQTLGQGPEFLTYFQNEAQLEKSRLLSDRFSAERPKGSFSTLEIQRTEQGDSAMYLCASSYDSYEQYFGPGTRLTVT.

CDR3 nucleotide sequence: TGTGCCAGCAGTTACGGGGGATTAGCTAACTATGGCTACACCTTC. Protein: CASSYGGLANYGYTF. This sequence joins TRBV6-6 and TRBJ1-2; tentatively, D is TRBD1 (5 bases). V lost 2 bases, J lost 0 bases, and 10 bases lay in between. CDR1 is MNHNY, CDR2 SVGAGI, per germline (reference sequence). CDR3 size: 15 residues.

The genes are TRBV11-2 and TRBJ2-3, with unresolved D. The CDR3 is 16 residues long. V was shortened by 7 bases and J by 2 bases, with 19 bases between the two germline ends. Germline CDR1 SGHAT, CDR2 FQNNGV. The CDR3 bases are TGTGCCAGCAACACATTCGGAAGGGAAAACACAGATACGCAGTATTTT. Translation: CASNTFGRENTDTQYF.

The J gene is TRBJ2-7, the V gene TRBV5-1; no clear D gene. The CDR3 runs 13 residues. With 0 bases removed from V and 2 bases from J, the gap between germline ends came to 6 bases. CDR1 is SGHRS and CDR2 is YFSETQ in the germline V gene. CDR3 sequence: CASSLGGPYEQYF. CDR3 in DNA: TGCGCCAGCAGCTTGGGCGGCCCCTACGAGCAGTACTTC.

This clone showed up just once. The CDR3 DNA reads as TGTGCCAGCAGCTTAGGCGACCCGAATGAGCAGTTCTTC. Protein sequence: CASSLGDPNEQFF. The genes are TRBV5-6 and TRBJ2-1; D gene unclear. V was pared by 2 bases and J by 7 bases, with 10 bases between. This CDR3 is 13 amino acids long. CDR1 is SGHDT, CDR2 YYEEEE, per germline.

V gene TRBV5-1 combines with J gene TRBJ2-7; 7 nucleotides match TRBD1. V trimming: 4 bases; J trimming: 5 bases; junction bases outside the gene matches: 6. Germline CDR1 is SGHRS and CDR2 is YFSETQ. The CDR3 has 13 residues. This CDR3 reads CASSLDRAHEQYF. In DNA, the CDR3 is TGCGCCAGCAGCCTCGACAGGGCCCACGAGCAGTACTTC. Variable domain in full (rest from reference TRBV5-1 and TRBJ2-7): KAGVTQTPRYLIKTRGQQVTLSCSPISGHRSVSWYQQTPGQGLQFLFEYFSETQRNKGNFPGRFSGRQFSNSRSEMNVSTLELGDSALYLCASSLDRAHEQYFGPGTRLTVT.

The gene calls are TRBV18 and TRBJ1-5; D unclear. Germline assignment: CDR1 KGHSH and CDR2 LQKENI. The CDR3 spans 14 residues. The germline V and J ends were trimmed by 3 bases and 0 bases, with 6 bases remaining between them. CDR3 in amino acids: CASSPANSNQPQHF. The CDR3 DNA reads as TGTGCCAGCTCACCGGCAAATAGCAATCAGCCCCAGCATTTT.